The clone carrying this T cell receptor beta chain was counted only a few times. Authors' methods: By means of reference gene primer amplification, nucleated cell counts were estimated. The table came from immunoSEQ multiplex PCR; TCRdb's copy has only in-frame clones and leaves some out. That table supplies the V and J calls and clone size; D and trimming were determined from the DNA. The sample comprises some 200,000 clones, less than 90% of which are singletons, and approximately 6.5% rests with the top ten. The sample belongs to a study of blood T cell repertoires in COVID-19. Overall study: COVID-19 samples, acute and convalescent, were from the United States, Italy and Spain. From T cells, B-cell-depleted T cells, or PBMCs came the material, which was cDNA or gDNA.

The CDR3 has 19 amino acids. The trim removed 0 bases at V and 2 bases at J, leaving 11 bases unmatched. CDR1 and CDR2 from the germline V gene are SGHNT and YYREEE (reference sequence). V and J are TRBV5-4 and TRBJ2-2, with 9 bases fitting TRBD2. The TCR originated in a middle-aged woman with acute or convalescent COVID-19. Sequenced input: peripheral blood. The CDR3 spells CASSLGDAGGPINTGELFF. CDR3 nucleotides: TGTGCCAGCAGCTTGGGTGATGCGGGAGGGCCGATAAACACCGGGGAGCTGTTTTTT.